This TCR beta chain is drawn from a study of CD8+ T cells in alopecia areata. The CDR3 is 15 amino acids. The germline V gene encodes CDR1 SGHTA and CDR2 FQGNSA. Trimming at V came to 4 bases and at J to 4 bases, leaving 7 bases not matched to a gene. Extraction of RNA preceded its reverse transcription into cDNA, which served as the sequencing template. Method: immunoSEQ multiplex PCR; TCRdb's copy keeps in-frame clones and lacks some. In the table there are approximately 200,000 clones, approximately 60% of which are singletons. As for treatment: oral pan-JAK inhibitor, 5-10 mg twice daily. V gene TRBV7-2 combines with J gene TRBJ1-2; TRBD1 agrees at 9 bases. Sample: CD4+ T cells sorted from blood, taken at week 4, from a patient treated with tofacitinib. The receptor was isolated from a human donor with alopecia areata. CDR3 bases: TGTGCCAGCAGCTCAACAGGGACAGGGACCTATGGCTACACCTTC. Translating it yields CASSSTGTGTYGYTF.